The entry that follows covers one T cell receptor beta chain sequence. CDR3 length: 14 amino acids. V dropped 8 bases and J dropped 8 bases, with 18 bases sitting between them. Germline CDR1 reads MNHEY; CDR2 reads SVGAGI. The entry originates in a study of blood T cell repertoires in COVID-19. The method was immunoSEQ multiplex PCR; TCRdb's version includes in-frame clones alone and lacks a portion of them. The sample includes fewer than 200,000 clones, over 70% of them seen just once. The chain is built from TRBV6-5 and TRBJ1-4, with D possibly being TRBD1 (6 bases). Sequenced: peripheral blood. This receptor was taken from a man aged 70-80 years with acute or convalescent COVID-19. The CDR3 bases are TGTGCCAGCCTTAAGGTTGGGGGCTTAGAAAAACTGTTTTTT. It encodes CASLKVGGLEKLFF.